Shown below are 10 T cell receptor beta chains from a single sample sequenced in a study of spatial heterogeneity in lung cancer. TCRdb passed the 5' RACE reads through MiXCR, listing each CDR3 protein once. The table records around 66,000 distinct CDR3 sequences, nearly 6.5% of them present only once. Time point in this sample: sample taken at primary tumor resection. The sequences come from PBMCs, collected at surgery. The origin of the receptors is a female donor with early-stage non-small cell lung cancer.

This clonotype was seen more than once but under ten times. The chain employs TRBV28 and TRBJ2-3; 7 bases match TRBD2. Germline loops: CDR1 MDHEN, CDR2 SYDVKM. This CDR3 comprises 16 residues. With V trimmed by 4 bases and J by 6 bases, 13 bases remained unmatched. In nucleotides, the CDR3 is TGTGCCAGCAGTTCCTCGACTAGCTTTCTGTTGGATACGCAGTATTTT. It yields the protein CASSSSTSFLLDTQYF.

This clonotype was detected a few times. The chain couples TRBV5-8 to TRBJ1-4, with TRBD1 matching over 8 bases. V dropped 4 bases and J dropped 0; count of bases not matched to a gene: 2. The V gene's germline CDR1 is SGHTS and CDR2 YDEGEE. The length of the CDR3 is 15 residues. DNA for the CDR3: TGTGCCAGCAGCCTACAGGGGGCAACTAATGAAAAACTGTTTTTT. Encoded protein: CASSLQGATNEKLFF.

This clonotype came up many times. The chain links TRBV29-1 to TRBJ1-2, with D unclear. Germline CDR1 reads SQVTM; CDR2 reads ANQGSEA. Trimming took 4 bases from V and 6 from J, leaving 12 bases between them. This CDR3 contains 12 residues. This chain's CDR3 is CSVGRVSDGYTF. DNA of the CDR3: TGCAGCGTTGGTAGGGTTTCGGATGGCTACACCTTC.

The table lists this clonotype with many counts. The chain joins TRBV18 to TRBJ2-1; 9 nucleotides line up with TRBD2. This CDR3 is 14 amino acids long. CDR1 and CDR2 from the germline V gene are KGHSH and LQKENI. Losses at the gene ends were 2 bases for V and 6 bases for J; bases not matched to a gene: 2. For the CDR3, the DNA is TGTGCCAGCTCACCAAGGCGGGAGGGCAATGAGCAGTTCTTC. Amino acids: CASSPRREGNEQFF.

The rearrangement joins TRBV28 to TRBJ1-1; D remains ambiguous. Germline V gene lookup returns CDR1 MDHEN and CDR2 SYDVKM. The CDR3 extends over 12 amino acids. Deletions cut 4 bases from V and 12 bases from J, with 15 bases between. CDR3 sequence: CASSSRVQQTFF. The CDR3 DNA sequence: TGTGCCAGCAGTTCCCGGGTCCAACAGACTTTCTTT.

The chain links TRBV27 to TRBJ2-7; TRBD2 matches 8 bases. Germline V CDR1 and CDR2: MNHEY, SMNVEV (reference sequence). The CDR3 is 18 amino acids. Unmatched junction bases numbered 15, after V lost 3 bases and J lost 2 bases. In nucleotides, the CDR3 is TGTGCCAGCAGTTTTTCACTAGGACTTCACGGGAGGGCCTACGAGCAGTACTTC. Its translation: CASSFSLGLHGRAYEQYF.

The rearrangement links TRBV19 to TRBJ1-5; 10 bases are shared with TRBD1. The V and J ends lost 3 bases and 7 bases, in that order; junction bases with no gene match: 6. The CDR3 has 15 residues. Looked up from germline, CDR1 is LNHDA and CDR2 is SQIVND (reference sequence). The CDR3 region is CASSMEDRGSQPQHF. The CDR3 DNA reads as TGTGCCAGTAGTATGGAGGACAGGGGGTCCCAGCCCCAGCATTTT.

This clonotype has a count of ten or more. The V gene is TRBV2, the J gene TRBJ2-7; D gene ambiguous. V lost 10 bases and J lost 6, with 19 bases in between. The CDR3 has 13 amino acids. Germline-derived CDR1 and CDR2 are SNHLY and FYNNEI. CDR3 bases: TGTGCCAACAAATACCCGGTGGGGTTCGAGCAGTACTTC. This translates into CANKYPVGFEQYF.

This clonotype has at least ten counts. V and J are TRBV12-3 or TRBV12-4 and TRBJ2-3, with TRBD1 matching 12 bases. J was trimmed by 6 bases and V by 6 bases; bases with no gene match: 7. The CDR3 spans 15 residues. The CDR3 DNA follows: TGTGCCAGCAGATTGGGACAGGGGGCCGGGGATACGCAGTATTTT. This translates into CASRLGQGAGDTQYF.

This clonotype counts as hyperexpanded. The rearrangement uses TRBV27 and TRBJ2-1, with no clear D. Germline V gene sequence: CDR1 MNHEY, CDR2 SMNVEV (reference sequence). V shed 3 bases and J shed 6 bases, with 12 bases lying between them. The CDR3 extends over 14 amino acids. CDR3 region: CASSFLGVGNEQFF. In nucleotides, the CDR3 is TGTGCCAGCAGTTTTTTGGGTGTGGGCAATGAGCAGTTCTTC.